The 21 T cell receptor beta chains presented below share a single source sample, sequenced in a study of T cells in Graves' hyperthyroidism and ophthalmopathy. TCR beta CDR3 regions were amplified from RNA. HTBI primers were used for first-round RT-PCR of the TCR CDR3. TCRdb reanalysed the multiplex PCR reads using MiXCR and keeps one entry per CDR3 protein. This table holds fewer than 750,000 distinct CDR3 sequences, under 60% found once. Material for sequencing was peripheral blood or thyroid tissue (not recorded which). All receptors derive from a woman between 18 and 30 years old with Graves' hyperthyroidism.

Many counts were recorded for this clonotype. The J gene is TRBJ2-7, the V gene TRBV25-1; tentatively, D is TRBD2 (7 bases). Per the germline V gene, CDR1 is MGHDK and CDR2 is SYGVNS. V was trimmed by 1 base and J by 3 bases, leaving 31 bases between them. The CDR3 sequence is 21 residues long. In DNA, the CDR3 is TGTGCCAGCAGTGAATTGGGGGCATCCGGGAAGGGCGGCGGGAGATTCTACGAGCAGTACTTC. Its protein product is CASSELGASGKGGGRFYEQYF.

Note on this clonotype: A read error may explain this, as a much larger clone is one base away. This chain connects TRBV4-1 to TRBJ2-7; maybe TRBD2 (6 bases). V was pared by 0 bases and J by 7 bases, with 10 bases between. CDR1 is MGHRA and CDR2 is YSYEKL in the germline V gene. CDR3 length: 13 amino acids. CDR3 loop: CASSQEAGYEQYF. The CDR3 DNA is TGCGCCAGCAGCCAAGAAGCGGGCTATGAGCAGTACTTC.

This clonotype was found many times. The chain employs TRBV9 and TRBJ2-7; D is unresolved. Germline CDR1 and CDR2: SGDLS and YYNGEE. V dropped 3 bases and J dropped 1 base, with 8 bases sitting between them. This CDR3 contains 13 residues. Here the CDR3 DNA reads TGTGCCAGCAGCGGAGACTTTTCCTACGAGCAGTACTTC. This codes for CASSGDFSYEQYF.

A word on this clonotype: This may be a read error: a much more frequent sequence differs by one nucleotide. CDR3 sequence: CASSIAGGTGLNTEAFF. In DNA, the CDR3 is TGTGCCAGCAGCATAGCCGGGGGGACAGGTCTGAACACTGAAGCTTTCTTT. The gene calls are TRBV9 and TRBJ1-1; 8 bases align to TRBD1. The CDR3 is made up of 17 amino acids. Germline CDR1 reads SGDLS; CDR2 reads YYNGEE. V lost 4 bases, J lost 0 bases, and 11 bases stayed unmatched.

This clonotype occurred many times. The rearrangement links TRBV15 to TRBJ1-3; 11 bases are a match to TRBD1. This CDR3 spans 21 amino acids. The junction had 22 bases not matched to a gene; V was cut back by 1 base and J by 8 bases. Germline V CDR1 and CDR2: LNHNV, YYDKDF (reference sequence). In DNA, the CDR3 is TGTGCCACCAGCAGAGCAAAGTGGCGGACAGGGGGCCCATACCGTGCGGACACCATATATTTT. Translation gives CATSRAKWRTGGPYRADTIYF.

This rearrangement joins TRBV4-1 to TRBJ2-2, with 11 bases fitting TRBD2. The CDR3 is made up of 15 amino acids. CDR1 MGHRA and CDR2 YSYEKL come from the germline V gene. V lost 3 bases and J lost 6; bases outside the gene matches: 3. The DNA for the CDR3 is TGCGCCAGCAGCCATAGCGGGAGGGCTTCCGGGGAGCTGTTTTTT. This gives the protein CASSHSGRASGELFF.

The rearrangement joins TRBV5-1 to TRBJ2-1, with D perhaps being TRBD1 or TRBD2 (5 bases each). This CDR3 has 15 residues. V was clipped by 2 bases and J by 6 bases, with 15 bases between them. CDR1 SGHRS and CDR2 YFSETQ come from the germline V gene. CDR3 coding DNA: TGCGCCAGCAGCTTAGATGCATCGAGGGGCAATGAGCAGTTCTTC. Translated, it gives CASSLDASRGNEQFF.

This clonotype has only one observation. The V call is TRBV7-8, the J call TRBJ2-3, with 14 bases aligning to TRBD2. The CDR3 length is 18 residues. J was trimmed by 1 base and V by 4 bases; bases with no gene match: 7. Germline V gene lookup returns CDR1 SGHVS and CDR2 FQNEAQ. The DNA for the CDR3 is TGTGCCAGCAGCTGGCCCCCGGGACTAGCGGGGGGCACAGATACGCAGTATTTT. Its protein product is CASSWPPGLAGGTDTQYF. The full variable domain, rest sourced from reference TRBV7-8 and TRBJ2-3, is GAGVSQSPRYKVAKRGQDVALRCDPISGHVSLFWYQQALGQGPEFLTYFQNEAQLDKSGLPSDRFFAERPEGSVSTLKIQRTQQEDSAVYLCASSWPPGLAGGTDTQYFGPGTRLTVL.

The chain joins TRBV7-2 to TRBJ1-5, with D possibly TRBD1 on 5 matching bases. Trimming stripped 5 bases from V and 1 base from J, with 21 bases between. Germline-derived CDR1 and CDR2 are SGHTA and FQGNSA. This CDR3 spans 18 amino acids. CDR3 DNA sequence: TGTGCCAGCAGCATATATCCCATGACAAGGGGCAGCAATCAGCCCCAGCATTTT. This gives the protein CASSIYPMTRGSNQPQHF.

This clonotype was observed once. No DNA is shown, since the ends of the CDR3 on it are uncertain; the CDR3 is the one TCRdb lists. The gene calls are TRBV5-2 and TRBJ1-1; the D call of TRBD1 is as the table states it, not checked on the DNA. TRBV5-2 is recorded as a pseudogene. The CDR3 contains 21 residues when both ends are counted. CDR3: CASNPGPGSGYTFGSGTEAFF.

This clonotype came up many times. The chain couples TRBV24-1 to TRBJ2-7; D gene unclear. The CDR3 totals 12 residues. The V end lost 9 bases, the J end lost 0 bases, and 8 bases lay between the germline ends. Germline assignment: CDR1 KGHDR and CDR2 SFDVKD. In nucleotides, the CDR3 is TGTGCCACCCCAGAGAGCTCCTACGAGCAGTACTTC. Translating it yields CATPESSYEQYF.

This clonotype was observed many times. The V gene is TRBV11-2, the J gene TRBJ1-5; the match to TRBD1 covers 8 bases. Germline values: CDR1 SGHAT, CDR2 FQNNGV. Trimming cost V 5 bases and J 2 bases; bases outside gene matches: 5. The CDR3 consists of 15 residues. The CDR3 DNA reads TGTGCCAGCAGCGGACAGGGCGATGGCAATCAGCCCCAGCATTTT. Translating gives CASSGQGDGNQPQHF.

The V call is TRBV12-3 or TRBV12-4, the J call TRBJ2-7; tentatively, D is TRBD1 or TRBD2 (5 bases each). Deletions cut 6 bases from V and 0 bases from J, with 9 bases between. The CDR3 runs to 13 residues. The CDR3 nucleotides read TGTGCCAGCAGCGGGACGCCCTCCTACGAGCAGTACTTC. This sequence encodes CASSGTPSYEQYF.

Comments on this clonotype: It may be a read error: a sequence one base away is much more abundant. This chain joins TRBV2 and TRBJ2-7; 10 bases are a match to TRBD2. This CDR3 contains 15 residues. CDR1 SNHLY and CDR2 FYNNEI come from the germline V gene. The CDR3 sequence is CAGSQERTSGDEQYF. The CDR3 region has the DNA TGTGCCGGCAGTCAGGAAAGGACTAGCGGCGACGAGCAGTACTTC.

This chain's CDR3 is CSVVVGASGGTSGANVLTF. The CDR3 bases are TGCAGCGTTGTTGTAGGGGCTAGCGGAGGCACCTCTGGGGCCAACGTCCTGACTTTC. The chain recombines TRBV29-1 with TRBJ2-6, with 7 bases aligning to TRBD2. Germline lookup yields CDR1 SQVTM and CDR2 ANQGSEA. V lost 4 bases, J lost 0 bases, and 15 bases stayed unmatched. This CDR3 has 19 residues. Based on the CDR3 plus reference TRBV29-1 and TRBJ2-6, the full variable domain is SAVISQKPSRDICQRGTSLTIQCQVDSQVTMMFWYRQQPGQSLTLIATANQGSEATYESGFVIDKFPISRPNLTFSTLTVSNMSPEDSSIYLCSVVVGASGGTSGANVLTFGAGSRLTVL.

The rearrangement uses TRBV7-6 and TRBJ2-1; TRBD2 matches 10 bases. The ends lost 5 bases at V and 3 bases at J; junction bases unmatched: 7. The CDR3 sequence is 16 residues long. Germline V lookup: CDR1 SGHVS, CDR2 FNYEAQ. For the CDR3, the DNA is TGTGCCAGCAGCGCCTCTCTAGCGGGAGACTACAATGAGCAGTTCTTC. Protein sequence: CASSASLAGDYNEQFF. The full variable domain, in which reference TRBV7-6 and TRBJ2-1 provide the parts outside the CDR3, is GAGVSQSPRYKVTKRGQDVALRCDPISGHVSLYWYRQALGQGPEFLTYFNYEAQQDKSGLPNDRFSAERPEGSISTLTIQRTEQRDSAMYRCASSASLAGDYNEQFFGPGTRLTVL.

In its sample, this clonotype was seen many times. V usage is TRBV7-8 and J usage is TRBJ1-2, with 9 bases matching TRBD1. V gave up 1 base and J gave up 4 bases; unmatched junction bases: 7. The CDR3 has 16 residues. Germline assignment: CDR1 SGHVS and CDR2 FQNEAQ. CDR3 residues: CASSLDRTGGSYGYTF. CDR3 nucleotide sequence: TGTGCCAGCAGCTTAGACCGAACAGGGGGCAGCTATGGCTACACCTTC.

Only a few counts were recorded for this clonotype. The chain couples TRBV29-1 to TRBJ1-1, with 8 bases that match TRBD1. CDR1 SQVTM and CDR2 ANQGSEA come from the germline V gene. This CDR3 has 13 residues. V shed 4 bases, J shed 3 bases, and the junction held 4 bases outside the gene matches. CDR3 region: CSVGGQVDTEAFF. In DNA, the CDR3 is TGCAGCGTTGGGGGACAGGTTGACACTGAAGCTTTCTTT.

This clonotype was observed many times. V is TRBV7-9 and J is TRBJ2-6; perhaps TRBD1 as D (5 bases). Germline loops: CDR1 SEHNR, CDR2 FQNEAQ (reference sequence). V gave up 2 bases and J gave up 0 bases, with 14 bases separating them. The CDR3 runs 18 residues. The CDR3 sequence is CASSLWQGLTSGANVLTF. The CDR3 DNA sequence: TGTGCCAGCAGCTTATGGCAGGGTTTAACCTCTGGGGCCAACGTCCTGACTTTC. Variable domain in full (rest from reference TRBV7-9 and TRBJ2-6): DTGVSQNPRHKITKRGQNVTFRCDPISEHNRLYWYRQTLGQGPEFLTYFQNEAQLEKSRLLSDRFSAERPKGSFSTLEIQRTEQGDSAMYLCASSLWQGLTSGANVLTFGAGSRLTVL.

The V and J genes are TRBV6-5 and TRBJ2-5, with 8 bases matching TRBD2. This CDR3 spans 14 amino acids. After removal of 3 bases from V and 6 bases from J, the junction contained 6 bases not matched to a gene. CDR1 is MNHEY and CDR2 is SVGAGI in the germline V gene. Written as DNA, the CDR3 is TGTGCCAGCAGTTATCGTAGCGGGGTGAAGACCCAGTACTTC. Its translation is CASSYRSGVKTQYF.

Details on this clonotype: Compared with germline, one end of the junction differs, possibly owing to a read error. The chain joins TRBV20-1 to TRBJ1-5; 7 bases agree with TRBD1. The CDR3 has 14 amino acids. The germline gives CDR1 DFQATT, CDR2 SNEGSKA (reference sequence). This CDR3 is CRARAGQRNQPQHF. CDR3 nucleotides: TGCAGAGCTAGGGCGGGACAGCGAAATCAGCCCCAGCATTTT.